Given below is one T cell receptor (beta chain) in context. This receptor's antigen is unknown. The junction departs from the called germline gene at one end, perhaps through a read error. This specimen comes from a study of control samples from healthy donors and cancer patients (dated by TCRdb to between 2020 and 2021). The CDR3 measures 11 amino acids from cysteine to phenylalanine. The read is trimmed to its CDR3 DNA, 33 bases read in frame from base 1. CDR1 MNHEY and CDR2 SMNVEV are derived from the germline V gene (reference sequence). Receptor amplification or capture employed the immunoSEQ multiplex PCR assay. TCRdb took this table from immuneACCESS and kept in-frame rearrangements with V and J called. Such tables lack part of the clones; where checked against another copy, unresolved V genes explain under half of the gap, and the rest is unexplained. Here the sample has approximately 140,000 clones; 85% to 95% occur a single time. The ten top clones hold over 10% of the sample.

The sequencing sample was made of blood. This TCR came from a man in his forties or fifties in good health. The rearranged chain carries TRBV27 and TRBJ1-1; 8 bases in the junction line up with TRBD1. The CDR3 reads CIQGGATEAFF. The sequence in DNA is TGCATACAGGGGGGGGCCACTGAAGCTTTCTTT.